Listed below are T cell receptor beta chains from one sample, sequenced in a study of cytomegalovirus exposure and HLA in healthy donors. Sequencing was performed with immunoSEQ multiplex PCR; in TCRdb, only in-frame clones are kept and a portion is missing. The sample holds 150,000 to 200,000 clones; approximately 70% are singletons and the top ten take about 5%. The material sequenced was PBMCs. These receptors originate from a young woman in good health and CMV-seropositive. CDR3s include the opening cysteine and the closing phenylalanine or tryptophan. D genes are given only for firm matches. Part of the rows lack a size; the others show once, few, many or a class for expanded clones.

CDR3 DNA: TGTGCCAGCAGCTTTTTCCGGGACACCGGGGAGCTGTTTTTT
CDR3 protein: CASSFFRDTGELFF
J gene: TRBJ2-2
CDR3 length: 14
D gene: .
V gene: TRBV11-2
clone size: .

CDR3 DNA: TGTGCCAGCAGTTCGGGGGGGATCGGGGGCGACGAGCAGTACTTC
CDR3 protein: CASSSGGIGGDEQYF
J gene: TRBJ2-7
CDR3 length: 15
D gene: TRBD2
V gene: TRBV6-5
clone size: .

CDR3 DNA: TGCGCCAGCAGCCCGGGGGACCGGGGGTATGGCACAGATACGCAGTATTTT
CDR3 protein: CASSPGDRGYGTDTQYF
J gene: TRBJ2-3
CDR3 length: 17
D gene: .
V gene: TRBV5-1
clone size: .

CDR3 DNA: TGCGCCAGCAGCCAGGGTACTAGCGGGGGAATCGGGGAGCTGTTTTTT
CDR3 protein: CASSQGTSGGIGELFF
J gene: TRBJ2-2
CDR3 length: 16
D gene: TRBD2
V gene: TRBV4-3
clone size: .

CDR3 DNA: TGTGCCACAGGGGGCACTGGGGGGAGCTACGAGCAGTACTTC
CDR3 protein: CATGGTGGSYEQYF
J gene: TRBJ2-7
CDR3 length: 14
D gene: TRBD1
V gene: TRBV28
clone size: .

CDR3 DNA: TGCGCCAGCAGCCAAGGGGCGGGATTCAAAGAGACCCAGTACTTC
CDR3 protein: CASSQGAGFKETQYF
J gene: TRBJ2-5
CDR3 length: 15
D gene: .
V gene: TRBV4-1
clone size: .

CDR3 DNA: TGCGCCAGCAGCCCTGGACAGGGAGTCAATCAGCCCCAGCATTTT
CDR3 protein: CASSPGQGVNQPQHF
J gene: TRBJ1-5
CDR3 length: 15
D gene: TRBD1
V gene: TRBV5-1
clone size: few

CDR3 DNA: TGTGCCAGTACCTTGGGACAGCCGAATTCACCCCTCCACTTT
CDR3 protein: CASTLGQPNSPLHF
J gene: TRBJ1-6
CDR3 length: 14
D gene: TRBD1
V gene: TRBV19
clone size: .

CDR3 DNA: TGTGCCAGCAGCTCAACAGGGGCACGCGGCTACACCTTC
CDR3 protein: CASSSTGARGYTF
J gene: TRBJ1-2
CDR3 length: 13
D gene: TRBD1
V gene: TRBV5-4
clone size: .

CDR3 DNA: TGTGCCAGCAGCGTCGGGACTGCACGGACCCAGTACTTC
CDR3 protein: CASSVGTARTQYF
J gene: TRBJ2-5
CDR3 length: 13
D gene: .
V gene: TRBV9
clone size: .

CDR3 DNA: TGCGCCAGCAGCTTTGCGGGGACAGACACCGACGAGCAGTACTTC
CDR3 protein: CASSFAGTDTDEQYF
J gene: TRBJ2-7
CDR3 length: 15
D gene: .
V gene: TRBV5-1
clone size: .

CDR3 DNA: TGTGCCAGTAGTCCCAATGGACAGGGGGCGGTCTACGAGCAGTACTTC
CDR3 protein: CASSPNGQGAVYEQYF
J gene: TRBJ2-7
CDR3 length: 16
D gene: TRBD1
V gene: TRBV19
clone size: .

CDR3 DNA: TGTGCCTCAAATACAGGGGGACAGGGTGACAATGAGCAGTTCTTC
CDR3 protein: CASNTGGQGDNEQFF
J gene: TRBJ2-1
CDR3 length: 15
D gene: TRBD1
V gene: TRBV6-1
clone size: .

CDR3 DNA: TGTGCCAGGAGGCAGGAAGGACAGATGAACACTGAAGCTTTCTTT
CDR3 protein: CARRQEGQMNTEAFF
J gene: TRBJ1-1
CDR3 length: 15
D gene: .
V gene: TRBV9
clone size: .

CDR3 DNA: TGTGCCAGCAGTAGCGGTCAGGGGCGCGTTTGGGCCCAGTACTTC
CDR3 protein: CASSSGQGRVWAQYF
J gene: TRBJ2-5
CDR3 length: 15
D gene: .
V gene: TRBV25-1
clone size: .

CDR3 DNA: TGTGCCAGCGGGGCCAGGGGCGGGGGTAATTCACCCCTCCACTTT
CDR3 protein: CASGARGGGNSPLHF
J gene: TRBJ1-6
CDR3 length: 15
D gene: .
V gene: TRBV2
clone size: .

CDR3 DNA: TGTGCCAGCAGTTTACTTCCCGGGACATACTACGAGCAGTACTTC
CDR3 protein: CASSLLPGTYYEQYF
J gene: TRBJ2-7
CDR3 length: 15
D gene: .
V gene: TRBV27
clone size: .

CDR3 DNA: TGTGCCAGCAGCTTAGTTTATACTGGACAGGGGGCCCATGGCTACACCTTC
CDR3 protein: CASSLVYTGQGAHGYTF
J gene: TRBJ1-2
CDR3 length: 17
D gene: TRBD1
V gene: TRBV7-2
clone size: few

CDR3 DNA: TGTGCCAGCAGTTTACGCCTACCTGGGGAGGGGTGGAACAATCAGCCCCAGCATTTT
CDR3 protein: CASSLRLPGEGWNNQPQHF
J gene: TRBJ1-5
CDR3 length: 19
D gene: .
V gene: TRBV27
clone size: .

CDR3 DNA: TGTGCCAGCAGCTTGCGGACAGGGATAGGTGTCACCATATATTTT
CDR3 protein: CASSLRTGIGVTIYF
J gene: TRBJ1-3
CDR3 length: 15
D gene: TRBD1
V gene: TRBV7-2
clone size: .

CDR3 DNA: TGTGCCAGCAGCTTCGGCGGGGGGCGAGCCGGGGAGCTGTTTTTT
CDR3 protein: CASSFGGGRAGELFF
J gene: TRBJ2-2
CDR3 length: 15
D gene: TRBD2
V gene: TRBV5-6
clone size: .

CDR3 DNA: TGTGCCAGCAGGGGACAGGGAATAGCTTTCTTT
CDR3 protein: CASRGQGIAFF
J gene: TRBJ1-1
CDR3 length: 11
D gene: TRBD1
V gene: TRBV6-5
clone size: .

CDR3 DNA: TGTGCCAGCAGCCGGACAGACCGCCTTTACGAGCAGTACTTC
CDR3 protein: CASSRTDRLYEQYF
J gene: TRBJ2-7
CDR3 length: 14
D gene: .
V gene: TRBV27
clone size: .

CDR3 DNA: TGTGCCAGCAGCTTAAGAGGAGGGGCGCTTATAGGAAACACCATATATTTT
CDR3 protein: CASSLRGGALIGNTIYF
J gene: TRBJ1-3
CDR3 length: 17
D gene: .
V gene: TRBV7-2
clone size: .

CDR3 DNA: TGTGCCAGCGGGTCAGGGGAGACTAATGAAAAACTGTTTTTT
CDR3 protein: CASGSGETNEKLFF
J gene: TRBJ1-4
CDR3 length: 14
D gene: .
V gene: TRBV9
clone size: .

CDR3 DNA: TGTGCCAGCAGCGACTTAACAGATACGCAGTATTTT
CDR3 protein: CASSDLTDTQYF
J gene: TRBJ2-3
CDR3 length: 12
D gene: .
V gene: TRBV9
clone size: .

CDR3 DNA: TGTGCCAGCAGTCGAAAGCCGGGACAGGGGTCCGAGCAGTACTTC
CDR3 protein: CASSRKPGQGSEQYF
J gene: TRBJ2-7
CDR3 length: 15
D gene: TRBD1
V gene: TRBV6-5
clone size: .

CDR3 DNA: TGTGCCAGCAGCTCGACAGCCACGCCTAATGAAAAACTGTTTTTT
CDR3 protein: CASSSTATPNEKLFF
J gene: TRBJ1-4
CDR3 length: 15
D gene: .
V gene: TRBV7-2
clone size: few

CDR3 DNA: TGTGCCAGCAGCTTAGCGCTTTCCCCAGACGACGGGTCACCCCTCCACTTT
CDR3 protein: CASSLALSPDDGSPLHF
J gene: TRBJ1-6
CDR3 length: 17
D gene: .
V gene: TRBV7-2
clone size: .

CDR3 DNA: TGTGCCGGAGGGCCCCCGAGGAGGCCCCTCACCGGGGCCAACGTCCTGACTTTC
CDR3 protein: CAGGPPRRPLTGANVLTF
J gene: TRBJ2-6
CDR3 length: 18
D gene: .
V gene: TRBV7-9
clone size: .

CDR3 DNA: TGTGCCAGCAGCTTAGAAAAGGCGGGGTTACATGAGCAGTTCTTC
CDR3 protein: CASSLEKAGLHEQFF
J gene: TRBJ2-1
CDR3 length: 15
D gene: .
V gene: TRBV11-2
clone size: once

CDR3 DNA: TGCGCCAGCAGCTTGGGGGGCCCTGAAGTCGGCTACACCTTC
CDR3 protein: CASSLGGPEVGYTF
J gene: TRBJ1-2
CDR3 length: 14
D gene: .
V gene: TRBV5-1
clone size: .

CDR3 DNA: TGTGCCAGCAGCGGGGTTGCGGGGCCAAAAGAGACCCAGTACTTC
CDR3 protein: CASSGVAGPKETQYF
J gene: TRBJ2-5
CDR3 length: 15
D gene: .
V gene: TRBV5-6
clone size: once

CDR3 DNA: TGTGCCAGCAGTTTATCCGGACAAATTTCAGATACGCAGTATTTT
CDR3 protein: CASSLSGQISDTQYF
J gene: TRBJ2-3
CDR3 length: 15
D gene: .
V gene: TRBV28
clone size: .

CDR3 DNA: TGTGCCAGCAGGGCCAGGGCTAATCAGCCCCAGCATTTT
CDR3 protein: CASRARANQPQHF
J gene: TRBJ1-5
CDR3 length: 13
D gene: .
V gene: TRBV6-5
clone size: .

CDR3 DNA: TGTGCCAGCAGTGATACAGGGGTGGGTGAGCAGTTCTTC
CDR3 protein: CASSDTGVGEQFF
J gene: TRBJ2-1
CDR3 length: 13
D gene: TRBD1
V gene: TRBV25-1
clone size: .

CDR3 DNA: TGTGCCAGCAGTTTACCGGGAGGGACACCCCTCCACTTT
CDR3 protein: CASSLPGGTPLHF
J gene: TRBJ1-6
CDR3 length: 13
D gene: .
V gene: TRBV27
clone size: once

CDR3 DNA: TGTGCCAGCAGTGTTGGACAGGTTACCTACGAGCAGTACTTC
CDR3 protein: CASSVGQVTYEQYF
J gene: TRBJ2-7
CDR3 length: 14
D gene: TRBD1
V gene: TRBV2
clone size: .

CDR3 DNA: TGTGCCAGCAGCTTAGTTCTGGGCGATTCGTCCGGGGAGCTGTTTTTT
CDR3 protein: CASSLVLGDSSGELFF
J gene: TRBJ2-2
CDR3 length: 16
D gene: .
V gene: TRBV7-9
clone size: .

CDR3 DNA: TGTGCCAGCAGTTACGCCGTCAGGACAGGGGTATACACCTTC
CDR3 protein: CASSYAVRTGVYTF
J gene: TRBJ1-2
CDR3 length: 14
D gene: TRBD1
V gene: TRBV6-6
clone size: .

CDR3 DNA: TGTGCCAGTAGTGGGACAGCCGAAGGGGAAGCTTTCTTT
CDR3 protein: CASSGTAEGEAFF
J gene: TRBJ1-1
CDR3 length: 13
D gene: TRBD1
V gene: TRBV19
clone size: .

CDR3 DNA: TGTGCCAGCAGCGTAAGGACAGGACGGGGCGGAGAGACCCAGTACTTC
CDR3 protein: CASSVRTGRGGETQYF
J gene: TRBJ2-5
CDR3 length: 16
D gene: TRBD1
V gene: TRBV9
clone size: .

CDR3 DNA: TGTGCCAGCAGATCCGGGACAGTAACGACAAGCAATCAGCCCCAGCATTTT
CDR3 protein: CASRSGTVTTSNQPQHF
J gene: TRBJ1-5
CDR3 length: 17
D gene: TRBD1
V gene: TRBV27
clone size: few

CDR3 DNA: TGTGCCAGCAGTGAAGCTGAGGGGGCCTCCTACGAGCAGTACTTC
CDR3 protein: CASSEAEGASYEQYF
J gene: TRBJ2-7
CDR3 length: 15
D gene: TRBD1
V gene: TRBV6-1
clone size: few

CDR3 DNA: TGTGCCAGCAGCTGGGGGGTGACTCAAGAGGATACGCAGTATTTT
CDR3 protein: CASSWGVTQEDTQYF
J gene: TRBJ2-3
CDR3 length: 15
D gene: .
V gene: TRBV11-2
clone size: .

CDR3 DNA: TGTGCCAGCAGCTTAATTGGCAGGGGAGAGACCCAGTACTTC
CDR3 protein: CASSLIGRGETQYF
J gene: TRBJ2-5
CDR3 length: 14
D gene: .
V gene: TRBV7-3
clone size: .

CDR3 DNA: TGTGTCAGCAGTTACCCCAGAGGGTCGAGCAATCAGCCCCAGCATTTT
CDR3 protein: CVSSYPRGSSNQPQHF
J gene: TRBJ1-5
CDR3 length: 16
D gene: .
V gene: TRBV6-6
clone size: .

CDR3 DNA: TGCGCCAGCAGCGGGGACAGGGGGACTGAAGCTTTCTTT
CDR3 protein: CASSGDRGTEAFF
J gene: TRBJ1-1
CDR3 length: 13
D gene: TRBD1
V gene: TRBV5-1
clone size: .

CDR3 DNA: TGTGCCAGCAGCCCATCGATAGCCGAGCAGTACTTC
CDR3 protein: CASSPSIAEQYF
J gene: TRBJ2-7
CDR3 length: 12
D gene: .
V gene: TRBV13
clone size: .

CDR3 DNA: TGTGCCAGCAGGAGATGGGAGCGGGGGACCGATACGCAGTATTTT
CDR3 protein: CASRRWERGTDTQYF
J gene: TRBJ2-3
CDR3 length: 15
D gene: TRBD2
V gene: TRBV6-1
clone size: .

CDR3 DNA: TGTGCCTGGAGTGTAGCAGGGATTGAAGCTTTCTTT
CDR3 protein: CAWSVAGIEAFF
J gene: TRBJ1-1
CDR3 length: 12
D gene: .
V gene: TRBV30
clone size: .

CDR3 DNA: TGTGCCAGCAGCCCGCGGACAGGGGACCACGAGCAGTACTTC
CDR3 protein: CASSPRTGDHEQYF
J gene: TRBJ2-7
CDR3 length: 14
D gene: TRBD1
V gene: TRBV9
clone size: .

CDR3 DNA: TGTGCCTGGAGCGTTCCTTCTATGAACACCGGGGAGCTGTTTTTT
CDR3 protein: CAWSVPSMNTGELFF
J gene: TRBJ2-2
CDR3 length: 15
D gene: .
V gene: TRBV30
clone size: few

CDR3 DNA: TGCGCCAGCACCAGGAGGGGGGGCGTTGAAGCTTTCTTT
CDR3 protein: CASTRRGGVEAFF
J gene: TRBJ1-1
CDR3 length: 13
D gene: .
V gene: TRBV10-1
clone size: .

CDR3 DNA: TGTGCCAGCAGCGCACAGGGACAGGGTGGTGAGCAGTTCTTC
CDR3 protein: CASSAQGQGGEQFF
J gene: TRBJ2-1
CDR3 length: 14
D gene: TRBD1
V gene: TRBV9
clone size: .

CDR3 DNA: TGTGCCAGCAGTTTCCGGGACAGGGGAAGGAACGAGCAGTACTTC
CDR3 protein: CASSFRDRGRNEQYF
J gene: TRBJ2-7
CDR3 length: 15
D gene: TRBD1
V gene: TRBV28
clone size: .

CDR3 DNA: TGTGCCAGCAGCTTACAGGGGGGGGCCAACGTCCTGACTTTC
CDR3 protein: CASSLQGGANVLTF
J gene: TRBJ2-6
CDR3 length: 14
D gene: .
V gene: TRBV7-2
clone size: .

CDR3 DNA: TGTGCCAGCAGCTTGAGTCGCTACGAGCAGTACTTC
CDR3 protein: CASSLSRYEQYF
J gene: TRBJ2-7
CDR3 length: 12
D gene: .
V gene: TRBV7-2
clone size: .